This is a list of T cell receptor beta chains from one sample in a study of blood T cell repertoires in COVID-19. Clones were read by immunoSEQ multiplex PCR, and TCRdb kept only the in-frame ones, dropping some. The repertoire consists of some 46,000 clones, with over 80% occurring once and the leading ten covering about 4.7%. The sequenced sample consisted of peripheral blood. The receptors here all came from a human donor in a cohort sampled during active COVID-19. Each CDR3 is given with its conserved first and last residue. The D gene is left open where the match is weak. Expanded clones are given a class, and other clones once, few, many or no size at all.

abundance,j_gene,v_gene,d_gene,CDR3nt,CDR3aa
NA,TRBJ2-3,TRBV27,TRBD2,TGTGCCAGCAGTTGGACTAGCGCGAAGAGAGATACGCAGTATTTT,CASSWTSAKRDTQYF
NA,TRBJ1-5,TRBV6-2/TRBV6-3,NA,TGTGCCAGCAGTTATTCGGGACATCTTCCTTATAGCAATCAGCCCCAGCATTTT,CASSYSGHLPYSNQPQHF
NA,TRBJ1-1,TRBV6-6,TRBD1,TGTGCCAGCAGTTACTCGACAGGGGGGTGGAACACTGAAGCTTTCTTT,CASSYSTGGWNTEAFF
NA,TRBJ2-5,TRBV2,NA,TGTGCCAGCAGTTGGGACAACCAAGAGACCCAGTACTTC,CASSWDNQETQYF
NA,TRBJ2-5,TRBV7-9,NA,TGTGCCAGCAGCTGGGGGATCGGGACACCCCAAGAGACCCAGTACTTC,CASSWGIGTPQETQYF
NA,TRBJ2-7,TRBV18,NA,TGTGCCAGCTCCTCAGCGGCGGGGATCTCCTACGAGCAGTACTTC,CASSSAAGISYEQYF
few,TRBJ2-2,TRBV5-5,NA,TGTGCCAGCAGCCTCGGGAATCCAGGTTACACCGGGGAGCTGTTTTTT,CASSLGNPGYTGELFF
NA,TRBJ2-3,TRBV4-1,TRBD2,TGCGCCAGCAGCCAAAGACTAGCGGGAGGGCCCACAGATACGCAGTATTTT,CASSQRLAGGPTDTQYF
NA,TRBJ2-1,TRBV30,NA,TGTGCCTGGACCTTCGGAAGGGGCTCCTACAATGAGCAGTTCTTC,CAWTFGRGSYNEQFF
NA,TRBJ2-7,TRBV5-4,TRBD2,TGTGCCAGCAGCAGAGGGACTAGCGGGATGTACGAGCAGTACTTC,CASSRGTSGMYEQYF
few,TRBJ2-7,TRBV7-9,TRBD2,TGTGCCAGCAGCCACCGGGCTAGCGGGGCTAGGAGCTCCTACGAGCAGTACTTC,CASSHRASGARSSYEQYF
NA,TRBJ1-6,TRBV30,NA,TGTGCCTGGAGTACCATTGCGGGCAGGAAGAGAGATTCACCCCTCCACTTT,CAWSTIAGRKRDSPLHF
NA,TRBJ2-2,TRBV3-1/TRBV3-2,TRBD2,TGTGCCAGCAGCCAAAAGCGGGAGGGCCCCGGGGAGCTGTTTTTT,CASSQKREGPGELFF
NA,TRBJ2-1,TRBV27,NA,TGTGCCAGCAGTTTATCCCCCCTTCGTGGGGCCCTCTACAATGAGCAGTTCTTC,CASSLSPLRGALYNEQFF
NA,TRBJ2-7,TRBV15,TRBD1,TGTGCCACCAGCAGGGACAGGGGGTCCTACGAGCAGTACTTC,CATSRDRGSYEQYF